These 10 T cell receptor beta chains were all obtained from the same sample, sequenced in a study of technical replicates of blood from several donors. The assay was immunoSEQ multiplex PCR, and TCRdb's table has in-frame clones only and misses some. The repertoire includes approximately 74,000 clones, about 98% of them detected once, and over 0.15% sits in the top ten. The sequenced sample consisted of T cells isolated from PBMCs. Receptor source: a human donor in good health.

The V and J genes are TRBV29-1 and TRBJ1-4, with D possibly TRBD1 on 5 matching bases. Trimming left V 4 bases short and J 6 bases short, with 12 bases between. CDR1 and CDR2 (germline): SQVTM, ANQGSEA. CDR3 length: 13 amino acids. The CDR3 sequence is CSVAATGDEKLFF. The CDR3 nucleotides are TGCAGCGTTGCCGCCACGGGGGATGAAAAACTGTTTTTT.

This clone was seen more than once but under ten times. This chain connects TRBV7-9 to TRBJ1-3, with D hard to call. V dropped 3 bases and J dropped 2 bases, with 5 bases sitting between them. This CDR3 has 13 amino acids. Germline V gene sequence: CDR1 SEHNR, CDR2 FQNEAQ (reference sequence). The CDR3 loop reads CASSFSPGNTIYF. As DNA, the CDR3 is TGTGCCAGCAGCTTTTCTCCTGGAAACACCATATATTTT. The full variable domain, in which reference TRBV7-9 and TRBJ1-3 provide the parts outside the CDR3, is DTGVSQNPRHKITKRGQNVTFRCDPISEHNRLYWYRQTLGQGPEFLTYFQNEAQLEKSRLLSDRFSAERPKGSFSTLEIQRTEQGDSAMYLCASSFSPGNTIYFGEGSWLTVV.

The chain employs TRBV7-8 and TRBJ2-1; the match to TRBD1 covers 10 bases. J was trimmed by 4 bases and V by 2 bases; bases with no gene match: 8. The CDR3 is made up of 17 amino acids. CDR1 is SGHVS and CDR2 is FQNEAQ in the germline V gene. The CDR3, as DNA: TGTGCCAGCAGCTTAACGCGACAGGGGGCTGAATACAATGAGCAGTTCTTC. This translates into CASSLTRQGAEYNEQFF.

CDR3 DNA: TGTGCCAGCAGCGTCGGGGGGGGTAACAAAAACATTCAGTACTTC. Residues: CASSVGGGNKNIQYF. The rearrangement joins TRBV9 to TRBJ2-4, with 8 bases aligning to TRBD2. Trimming removed 2 bases from V and 3 bases from J; junction bases left unmatched: 4. This CDR3 spans 15 amino acids. Germline loops: CDR1 SGDLS, CDR2 YYNGEE.

The chain is built from TRBV5-1 and TRBJ2-1; 7 bases align to TRBD2. Germline-derived CDR1 and CDR2 are SGHRS and YFSETQ. J was trimmed by 8 bases and V by 1 base; bases with no gene match: 9. The CDR3 has 15 amino acids. CDR3 amino acids: CASSLRQGGVDEQFF. Here the CDR3 DNA reads TGCGCCAGCAGCTTGAGGCAGGGAGGGGTCGATGAGCAGTTCTTC. Variable domain in full (rest from reference TRBV5-1 and TRBJ2-1): KAGVTQTPRYLIKTRGQQVTLSCSPISGHRSVSWYQQTPGQGLQFLFEYFSETQRNKGNFPGRFSGRQFSNSRSEMNVSTLELGDSALYLCASSLRQGGVDEQFFGPGTRLTVL.

CDR3 in DNA: TGCGCCAGCAGCATCTCCAAACCGACTAGCCACGAGCAGTACTTC. It codes for CASSISKPTSHEQYF. The chain is built from TRBV5-1 and TRBJ2-7; 7 positions agree with TRBD2. CDR1 SGHRS and CDR2 YFSETQ come from the germline V gene. CDR3 length: 15 amino acids. V lost 4 bases, J lost 5 bases, and 12 bases stayed unmatched. The full variable domain, with the rest looked up from reference TRBV5-1 and TRBJ2-7, is KAGVTQTPRYLIKTRGQQVTLSCSPISGHRSVSWYQQTPGQGLQFLFEYFSETQRNKGNFPGRFSGRQFSNSRSEMNVSTLELGDSALYLCASSISKPTSHEQYFGPGTRLTVT.

J is TRBJ1-2 and V is TRBV10-3; 9 bases agree with TRBD1. The germline gives CDR1 ENHRY, CDR2 SYGVKD. Trimming at V came to 2 bases and at J to 1 base, leaving 14 bases not matched to a gene. The length of the CDR3 is 19 residues. The CDR3 protein is CAISESTGQGRQFNYGYTF. The CDR3 DNA sequence: TGTGCCATCAGTGAGAGCACAGGACAGGGGCGACAGTTTAACTATGGCTACACCTTC.

The chain uses TRBV28 and TRBJ2-1; 9 nucleotides match TRBD2. V was pared by 4 bases and J by 10 bases, with 8 bases of the junction left unmatched. The CDR3 covers 14 residues. Germline values: CDR1 MDHEN, CDR2 SYDVKM. As DNA, the CDR3 is TGTGCCAGCAGTTATCGTATGGCGGGGGGGGAGCAGTTCTTC. It encodes CASSYRMAGGEQFF.

The chain employs TRBV7-8 and TRBJ1-4; 12 positions agree with TRBD1. The CDR3 is 16 amino acids. Trimming cost V 11 bases and J 4 bases; bases outside gene matches: 11. The germline V gene encodes CDR1 SGHVS and CDR2 FQNEAQ. In DNA, the CDR3 is TGTGCCGGGGGGACAGGGGGCCCAAGGGGTAATGAAAAACTGTTTTTT. Translation gives CAGGTGGPRGNEKLFF.

A single count supports this clone. The chain carries TRBV21-1 and TRBJ2-3; no DNA check was done on the table's D call, TRBD1. TRBV21-1 is reported as a pseudogene. There are 16 residues in the CDR3. CDR3 loop: CASSKEGDRGTDTQYF. The DNA for the CDR3 is TGTGCCAGCAGCAAAGAGGGGGACCGAGGCACAGATACGCAGTATTTT.